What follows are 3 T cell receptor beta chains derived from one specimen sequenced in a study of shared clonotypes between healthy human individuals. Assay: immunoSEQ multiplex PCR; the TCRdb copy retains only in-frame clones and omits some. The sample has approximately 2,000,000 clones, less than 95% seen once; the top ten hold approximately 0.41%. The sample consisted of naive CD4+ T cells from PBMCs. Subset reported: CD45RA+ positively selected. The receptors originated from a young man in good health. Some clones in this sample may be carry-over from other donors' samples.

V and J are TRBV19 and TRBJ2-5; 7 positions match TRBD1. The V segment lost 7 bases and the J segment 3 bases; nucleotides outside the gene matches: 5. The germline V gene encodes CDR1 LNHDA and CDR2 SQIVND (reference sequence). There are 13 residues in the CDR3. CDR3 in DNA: TGTGCCAGTACCAGGGGGACGGAAGAGACCCAGTACTTC. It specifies CASTRGTEETQYF.

In DNA form, the CDR3 reads TGTGCCAGCAGCTTAAGGGCAGGGGGCGACTATGGCTACACCTTC. Its translation is CASSLRAGGDYGYTF. The J gene is TRBJ1-2, the V gene TRBV7-2; TRBD1 aligns across 8 bases. The J segment lost 3 bases and the V segment lost 2 bases, leaving 5 bases of the junction unmatched. Germline V gives CDR1 SGHTA, CDR2 FQGNSA. The length of the CDR3 is 15 residues.

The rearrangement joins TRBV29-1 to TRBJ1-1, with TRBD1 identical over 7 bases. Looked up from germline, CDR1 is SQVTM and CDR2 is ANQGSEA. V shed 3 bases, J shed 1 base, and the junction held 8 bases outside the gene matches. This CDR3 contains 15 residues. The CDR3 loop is CSVEGTARGNTEAFF. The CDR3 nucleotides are TGCAGCGTTGAGGGGACAGCACGGGGGAACACTGAAGCTTTCTTT. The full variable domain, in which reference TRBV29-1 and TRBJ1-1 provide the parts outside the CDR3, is SAVISQKPSRDICQRGTSLTIQCQVDSQVTMMFWYRQQPGQSLTLIATANQGSEATYESGFVIDKFPISRPNLTFSTLTVSNMSPEDSSIYLCSVEGTARGNTEAFFGQGTRLTVV.